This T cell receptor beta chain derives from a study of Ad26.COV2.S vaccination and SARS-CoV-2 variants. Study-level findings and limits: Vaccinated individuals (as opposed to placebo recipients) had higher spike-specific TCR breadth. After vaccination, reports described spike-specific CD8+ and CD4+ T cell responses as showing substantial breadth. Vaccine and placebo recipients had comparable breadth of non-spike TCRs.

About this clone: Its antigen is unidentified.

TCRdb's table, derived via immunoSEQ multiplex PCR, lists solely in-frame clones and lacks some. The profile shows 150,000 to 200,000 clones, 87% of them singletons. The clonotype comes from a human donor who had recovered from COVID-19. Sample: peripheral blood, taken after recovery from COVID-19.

For the CDR3, the DNA is TGTGCCAGCAGCAAGGGACAGGGACAGACCCAGTACTTC. This codes for CASSKGQGQTQYF. The V call is TRBV11-1, the J call TRBJ2-5; 9 bases match TRBD1. V lost 5 bases and J lost 6; bases outside the gene matches: 4. The CDR3 is 13 residues long. The germline CDR1 and CDR2 sequences are SGHAT and FQDESV (reference sequence).